Here is one T cell receptor (beta chain) with its context. The sample originates from a study of CD8 T cells in Susac syndrome. Reverse transcription of 0.5 to 1 ug RNA was performed with random hexamers. The method of amplification for TCR beta CDR3 was immunoSEQ multiplex PCR, covering 54 Vbeta and 13 Jbeta. A single record per CDR3 protein comes from TCRdb applying MiXCR to the immunoSEQ multiplex PCR reads. The table lists a few hundred thousand distinct CDR3 sequences, around 85% of them singletons. Looked up from germline, CDR1 is SEHNR and CDR2 is FQNEAQ (reference sequence). The CDR3 covers 12 residues. V was pared by 5 bases and J by 6 bases, with 10 bases between. Blood CD8+ and CD4+ T cells underwent high-throughput TCR beta sequencing.

The sample was CD8+ T cells from PBMCs. The TCR was taken from a human donor with multiple sclerosis. The V and J genes are TRBV7-9 and TRBJ1-1; D is uncertain. CDR3 residues: CASSPLLAEAFF. DNA for the CDR3: TGTGCCAGCAGCCCCCTCTTGGCTGAAGCTTTCTTT.